The rows below give T cell receptor beta chains drawn from one sample of a study of cytomegalovirus exposure and HLA in healthy donors. Clones were read by immunoSEQ multiplex PCR, and TCRdb kept only the in-frame ones, dropping some. The data hold about 60,000 clones, with approximately 70% observed a single time. Input material: PBMCs. Receptors originate from a woman aged 55-69 years in good health and CMV-seropositive. Both conserved end residues are part of each CDR3. D genes are given only for firm matches. Size is stated for part of the rows, as once, few or many counts, or as a class when the clone is expanded.

v_gene	d_gene	j_gene	abundance	CDR3nt	CDR3aa
TRBV10-3	-	TRBJ1-2	-	TGTGCCATCAGTGAGGACCCAAGCGGTGGCTACACCTTC	CAISEDPSGGYTF
TRBV10-1	-	TRBJ1-1	few	TGCGCCAGCAGTAGGGGGACCTGGAACACTGAAGCTTTCTTT	CASSRGTWNTEAFF
TRBV27	TRBD1	TRBJ2-7	-	TGTGCCAGCAGTTTATCCCCAGGGGGCGTCTACGAGCAGTACTTC	CASSLSPGGVYEQYF
TRBV7-3	-	TRBJ2-5	-	TGTGCCAGCACCGAAGAGACCCAGTACTTC	CASTEETQYF
TRBV10-3	-	TRBJ1-1	-	TGTGCCATCAGCCCCCTTTCCCCGGGGGGCGCTGAAGCTTTCTTT	CAISPLSPGGAEAFF
TRBV6-1	TRBD2	TRBJ2-7	-	TGTGCCAGCAGTGACCTAGCCTGGGCCGGGGGGGACGAGCAGTACTTC	CASSDLAWAGGDEQYF
TRBV25-1	TRBD1	TRBJ1-5	-	TGTGCCAGCAGTGAAACAGGGGAAGGGCAGCCCCAGCATTTT	CASSETGEGQPQHF
TRBV5-1	TRBD2	TRBJ2-3	-	TGCGCCAGCAGCCTTGAGCGGGGGGCCACCGATACGCAGTATTTT	CASSLERGATDTQYF
TRBV5-1	TRBD1	TRBJ1-4	few	TGCGCCAGCACCGGGACAGGATATGAAAAACTGTTTTTT	CASTGTGYEKLFF
TRBV29-1	TRBD1	TRBJ1-2	-	TGCAGCGTGGTTGACAGGGGGAATACCTATGGCTACACCTTC	CSVVDRGNTYGYTF
TRBV29-1	TRBD1	TRBJ2-2	once	TGCAGCGTTGAAGAGGACAGGGGTACGAACACCGGGGAGCTGTTTTTT	CSVEEDRGTNTGELFF
TRBV10-1	TRBD1	TRBJ2-7	-	TGCGCCAGCAGGAAGGACAGGGGGGCCTACGAGCAGTACTTC	CASRKDRGAYEQYF
TRBV4-3	-	TRBJ1-5	-	TGCGCCAGCAGCCAAGGATCCGGCAGGGGCAATCAGCCCCAGCATTTT	CASSQGSGRGNQPQHF
TRBV29-1	-	TRBJ1-1	-	TGCAGTTACCAAAGGGGTCCGAACACTGAAGCTTTCTTT	CSYQRGPNTEAFF
TRBV6-4	-	TRBJ2-3	-	TGTGCCAGCAGTGCGCACGGCGGTAGCACAGATACGCAGTATTTT	CASSAHGGSTDTQYF
TRBV9	TRBD1	TRBJ1-6	-	TGTGCCAGCAGCACCAGTCCCGGGACAGGGTCCAATTCACCCCTCCACTTT	CASSTSPGTGSNSPLHF
TRBV7-9	-	TRBJ2-5	-	TGTGCCAGCAGCTTTAGAAACCAAGAGACCCAGTACTTC	CASSFRNQETQYF